This T cell receptor (beta chain) was sequenced in a study of blood T cell repertoires in COVID-19. V lost 2 bases and J 7 bases, leaving 15 bases between the germline ends. The CDR3 has 15 residues. The germline V gene encodes CDR1 MNHEY and CDR2 SVGEGT. Using immunoSEQ multiplex PCR, the repertoire was profiled, and TCRdb retains in-frame clones only, with some absent. The top ten hold about 2% of the sample, which has 320,000 or so clones, 85% seen once. The sequencing sample was made of PBMCs or T cells enriched from blood (not recorded which). The genes are TRBV6-2 or TRBV6-3 and TRBJ2-1; maybe TRBD1 (7 bases). The TCR comes from a woman in her 30s who had been exposed to COVID-19. CDR3 region: CASSYSGRGRNEQFF. CDR3 DNA: TGTGCCAGCAGTTACAGTGGCAGGGGGAGGAATGAGCAGTTCTTC.